This T cell receptor (beta chain) was sequenced during a study of T cells in Graves' hyperthyroidism and ophthalmopathy. Study summary: Peripheral blood was acquired at first diagnosis, ahead of any therapy whatsoever.

This clonotype was recorded many times. Graves' hyperthyroidism showing no ophthalmopathy progression within 18 months was considered stable. Thyroid ultrasound and orbital computed tomography, with clinical symptoms and serum thyroxine and TRAb, informed diagnoses. The CDR3 regions of TCR beta were amplified from RNA transcripts. The HTBI set primed first-round TCR CDR3 RT-PCR. Each CDR3 protein is one row after TCRdb ran MiXCR on the multiplex PCR reads. The table records some 720,000 distinct CDR3 sequences, about 17% of them present only once. The origin of this receptor is a man between 18 and 35 years old with Graves' hyperthyroidism. The specimen sequenced was blood.

The CDR3 loop reads CASSKRMNTEAFF. In DNA form, the CDR3 reads TGTGCCAGCAGTAAGCGTATGAACACTGAAGCTTTCTTT. This chain uses TRBV28 with TRBJ1-1, with unresolved D. Germline assignment: CDR1 MDHEN and CDR2 SYDVKM. V lost 5 bases and J lost 0, with 7 bases in between. The CDR3 covers 13 residues. Complete variable domain (other parts from reference TRBV28 and TRBJ1-1): DVKVTQSSRYLVKRTGEKVFLECVQDMDHENMFWYRQDPGLGLRLIYFSYDVKMKEKGDIPEGYSVSREKKERFSLILESASTNQTSMYLCASSKRMNTEAFFGQGTRLTVV.